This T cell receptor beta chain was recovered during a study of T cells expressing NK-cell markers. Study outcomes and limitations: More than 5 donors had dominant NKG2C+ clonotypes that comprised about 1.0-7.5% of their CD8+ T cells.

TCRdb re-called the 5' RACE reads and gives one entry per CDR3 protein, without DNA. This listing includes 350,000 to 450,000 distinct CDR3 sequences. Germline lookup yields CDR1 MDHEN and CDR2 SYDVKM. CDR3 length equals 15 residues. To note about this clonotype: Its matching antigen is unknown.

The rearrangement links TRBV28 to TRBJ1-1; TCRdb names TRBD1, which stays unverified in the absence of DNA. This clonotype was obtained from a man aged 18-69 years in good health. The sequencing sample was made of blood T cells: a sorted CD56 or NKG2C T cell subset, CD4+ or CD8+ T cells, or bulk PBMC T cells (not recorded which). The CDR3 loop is CASSSPGGGIGEAFF.